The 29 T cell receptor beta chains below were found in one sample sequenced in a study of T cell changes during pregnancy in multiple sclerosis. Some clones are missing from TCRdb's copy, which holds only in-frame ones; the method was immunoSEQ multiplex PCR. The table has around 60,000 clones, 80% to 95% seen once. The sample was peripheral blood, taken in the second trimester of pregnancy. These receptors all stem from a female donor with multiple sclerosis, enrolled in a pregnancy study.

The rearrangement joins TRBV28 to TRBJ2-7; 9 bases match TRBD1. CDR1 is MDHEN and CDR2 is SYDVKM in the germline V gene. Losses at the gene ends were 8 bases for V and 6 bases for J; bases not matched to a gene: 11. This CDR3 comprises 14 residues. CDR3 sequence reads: CASLGQGKRPEQYF. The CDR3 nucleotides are TGTGCCAGCCTGGGACAGGGAAAAAGGCCCGAGCAGTACTTC.

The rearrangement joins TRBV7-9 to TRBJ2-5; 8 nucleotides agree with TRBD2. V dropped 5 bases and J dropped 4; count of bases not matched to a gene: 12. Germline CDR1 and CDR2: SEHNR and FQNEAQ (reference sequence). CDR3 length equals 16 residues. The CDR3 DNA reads TGTGCCAGCAGCCCAGTAACGGGAGGGCCTCGAGAGACCCAGTACTTC. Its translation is CASSPVTGGPRETQYF.

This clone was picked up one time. CDR3 loop: CSVTLGTGNTIYF. DNA of the CDR3: TGCAGCGTCACTCTCGGGACTGGAAACACCATATATTTT. This chain joins TRBV29-1 and TRBJ1-3; no definite D call. Germline CDR1 reads SQVTM; CDR2 reads ANQGSEA. This CDR3 contains 13 residues. V shed 6 bases and J shed 2 bases, with 11 bases lying between them.

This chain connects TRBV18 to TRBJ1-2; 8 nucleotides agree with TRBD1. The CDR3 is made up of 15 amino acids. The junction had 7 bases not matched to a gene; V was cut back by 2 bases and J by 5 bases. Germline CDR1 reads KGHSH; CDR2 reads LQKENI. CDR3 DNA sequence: TGTGCCAGCTCACCAGGGACAGGTCCATCATATGGCTACACCTTC. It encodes CASSPGTGPSYGYTF.

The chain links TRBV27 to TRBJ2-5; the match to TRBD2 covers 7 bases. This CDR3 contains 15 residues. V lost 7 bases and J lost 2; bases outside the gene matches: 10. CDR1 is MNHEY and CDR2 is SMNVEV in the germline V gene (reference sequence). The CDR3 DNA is TGTGCCAGCAAAAAACTCCGGGGGGATCAAGAGACCCAGTACTTC. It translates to CASKKLRGDQETQYF.

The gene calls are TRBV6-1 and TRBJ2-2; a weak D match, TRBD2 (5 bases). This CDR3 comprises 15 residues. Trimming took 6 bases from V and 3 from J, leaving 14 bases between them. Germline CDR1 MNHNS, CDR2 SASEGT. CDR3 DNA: TGTGCCAGCAGCCCCTTAAGCGGTGACACCGGGGAGCTGTTTTTT. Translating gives CASSPLSGDTGELFF.

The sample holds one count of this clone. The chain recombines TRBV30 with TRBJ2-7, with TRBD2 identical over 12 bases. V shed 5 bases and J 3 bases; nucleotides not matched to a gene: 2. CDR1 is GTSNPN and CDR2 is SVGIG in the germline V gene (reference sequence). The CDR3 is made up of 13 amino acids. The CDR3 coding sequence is TGTGCCTGGGCGACTAGCGGGAGCTACGAGCAGTACTTC. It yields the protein CAWATSGSYEQYF.

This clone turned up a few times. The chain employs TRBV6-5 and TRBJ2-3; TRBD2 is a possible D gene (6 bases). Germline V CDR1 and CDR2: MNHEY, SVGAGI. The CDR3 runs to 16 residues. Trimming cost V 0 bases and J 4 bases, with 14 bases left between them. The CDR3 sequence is CASSYSGLHLADTQYF. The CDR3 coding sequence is TGTGCCAGCAGTTACTCGGGACTCCATCTGGCAGATACGCAGTATTTT.

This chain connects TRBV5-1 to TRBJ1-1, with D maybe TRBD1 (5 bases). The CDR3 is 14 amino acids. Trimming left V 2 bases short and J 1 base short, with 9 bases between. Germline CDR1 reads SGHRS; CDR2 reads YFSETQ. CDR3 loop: CASSLQASNTEAFF. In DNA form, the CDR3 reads TGCGCCAGCAGCTTACAGGCCTCGAACACTGAAGCTTTCTTT.

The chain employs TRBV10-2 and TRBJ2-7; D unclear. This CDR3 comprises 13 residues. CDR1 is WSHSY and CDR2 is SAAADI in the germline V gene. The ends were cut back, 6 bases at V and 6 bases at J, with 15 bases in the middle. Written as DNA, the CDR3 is TGCGCCAGCAGCCCCACCCGGTCACTCGAGCAGTACTTC. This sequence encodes CASSPTRSLEQYF.

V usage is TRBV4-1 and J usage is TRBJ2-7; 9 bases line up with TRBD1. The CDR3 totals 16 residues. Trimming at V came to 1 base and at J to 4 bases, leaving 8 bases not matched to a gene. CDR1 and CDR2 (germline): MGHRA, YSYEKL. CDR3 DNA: TGCGCCAGCAGCCAAGCCCCGGGACAGGGTGAGTACGAGCAGTACTTC. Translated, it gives CASSQAPGQGEYEQYF.

The CDR3 is CASSRLGAGPTYEQYF. DNA for the CDR3: TGTGCCAGCAGCCGGCTTGGGGCGGGGCCAACCTACGAGCAGTACTTC. This chain links TRBV7-9 with TRBJ2-7; possibly TRBD2 for D (6 bases). The germline V and J ends were trimmed by 5 bases and 2 bases, with 19 bases remaining between them. The CDR3 is made up of 16 amino acids. CDR1 and CDR2 (germline): SEHNR, FQNEAQ (reference sequence). Filled out from reference TRBV7-9 and TRBJ2-7, the complete variable domain reads DTGVSQNPRHKITKRGQNVTFRCDPISEHNRLYWYRQTLGQGPEFLTYFQNEAQLEKSRLLSDRFSAERPKGSFSTLEIQRTEQGDSAMYLCASSRLGAGPTYEQYFGPGTRLTVT.

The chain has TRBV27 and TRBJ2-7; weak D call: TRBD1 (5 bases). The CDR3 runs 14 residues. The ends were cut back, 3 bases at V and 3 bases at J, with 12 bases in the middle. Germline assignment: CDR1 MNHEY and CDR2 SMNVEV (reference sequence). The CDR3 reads CASSFNGGHYEQYF. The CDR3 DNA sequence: TGTGCCAGCAGTTTCAACGGCGGACACTACGAGCAGTACTTC.

In nucleotides, the CDR3 is TGTGCCAGCGAGGACAGGGAGAGTTACAATGAGCAGTTCTTC. This encodes CASEDRESYNEQFF. The rearrangement uses TRBV6-1 and TRBJ2-1; 8 positions match TRBD1. Germline V CDR1 and CDR2: MNHNS, SASEGT. The CDR3 extends over 14 amino acids. With 8 bases clipped from V and 4 bases from J, the junction kept 7 bases outside the gene matches.

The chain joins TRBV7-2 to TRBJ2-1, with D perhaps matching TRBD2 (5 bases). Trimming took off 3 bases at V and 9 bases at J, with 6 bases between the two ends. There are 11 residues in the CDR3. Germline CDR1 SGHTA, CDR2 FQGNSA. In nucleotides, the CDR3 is TGTGCCAGCAGCTTTAGCGCTGAGCAGTTCTTC. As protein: CASSFSAEQFF.

CDR3 in amino acids: CASSPRPGLAPGQETQYF. CDR3 DNA: TGTGCCAGCTCACCACGTCCGGGACTAGCACCAGGCCAAGAGACCCAGTACTTC. This chain joins TRBV18 and TRBJ2-5; 9 bases match TRBD2. Trimming removed 1 base from V and 1 base from J; junction bases left unmatched: 10. This CDR3 is 18 amino acids long. Germline V CDR1 and CDR2: KGHSH, LQKENI.

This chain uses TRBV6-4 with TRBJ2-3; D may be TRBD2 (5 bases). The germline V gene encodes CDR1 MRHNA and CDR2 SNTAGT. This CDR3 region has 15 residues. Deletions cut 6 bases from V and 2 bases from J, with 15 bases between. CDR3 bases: TGTGCCAGCAGCCCCCTAAGCGGCTTCACAGATACGCAGTATTTT. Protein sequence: CASSPLSGFTDTQYF.

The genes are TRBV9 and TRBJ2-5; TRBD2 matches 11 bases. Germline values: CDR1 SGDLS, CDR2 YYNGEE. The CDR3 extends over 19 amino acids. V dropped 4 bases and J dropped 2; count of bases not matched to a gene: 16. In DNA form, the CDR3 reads TGTGCCAGCAGCCCTAGCCTCTTCTTAGCGGGAGGGATACAAGAGACCCAGTACTTC. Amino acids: CASSPSLFLAGGIQETQYF. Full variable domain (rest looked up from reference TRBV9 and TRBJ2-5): DSGVTQTPKHLITATGQRVTLRCSPRSGDLSVYWYQQSLDQGLQFLIQYYNGEERAKGNILERFSAQQFPDLHSELNLSSLELGDSALYFCASSPSLFLAGGIQETQYFGPGTRLLVL.

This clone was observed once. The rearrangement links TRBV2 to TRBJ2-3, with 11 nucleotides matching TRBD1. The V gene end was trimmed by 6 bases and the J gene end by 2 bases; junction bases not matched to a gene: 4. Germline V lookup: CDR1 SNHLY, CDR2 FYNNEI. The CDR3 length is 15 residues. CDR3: CASRVDRGPTDTQYF. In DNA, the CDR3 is TGTGCCAGCAGGGTGGACAGGGGGCCCACAGATACGCAGTATTTT. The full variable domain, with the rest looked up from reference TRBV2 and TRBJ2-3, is EPEVTQTPSHQVTQMGQEVILRCVPISNHLYFYWYRQILGQKVEFLVSFYNNEISEKSEIFDDQFSVERPDGSNFTLKIRSTKLEDSAMYFCASRVDRGPTDTQYFGPGTRLTVL.

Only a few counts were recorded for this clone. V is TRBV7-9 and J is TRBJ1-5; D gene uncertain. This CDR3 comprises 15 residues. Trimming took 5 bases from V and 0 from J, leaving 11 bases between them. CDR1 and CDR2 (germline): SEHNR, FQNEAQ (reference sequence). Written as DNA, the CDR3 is TGTGCCAGCAGCGGCGGGTCGGATAGCAATCAGCCCCAGCATTTT. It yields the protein CASSGGSDSNQPQHF.

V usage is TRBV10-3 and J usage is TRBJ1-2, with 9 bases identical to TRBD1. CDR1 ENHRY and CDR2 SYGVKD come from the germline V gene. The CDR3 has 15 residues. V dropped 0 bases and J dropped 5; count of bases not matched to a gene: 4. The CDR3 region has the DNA TGTGCCATCAGTGAGTCCGGGACAGGGACTTATGGCTACACCTTC. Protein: CAISESGTGTYGYTF.

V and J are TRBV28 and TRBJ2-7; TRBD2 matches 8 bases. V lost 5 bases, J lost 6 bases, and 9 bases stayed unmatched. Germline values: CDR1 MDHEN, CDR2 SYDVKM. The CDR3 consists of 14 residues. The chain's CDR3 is CASSQSGGPLEQYF. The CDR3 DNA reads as TGTGCCAGCAGTCAAAGCGGGGGCCCCCTCGAGCAGTACTTC.

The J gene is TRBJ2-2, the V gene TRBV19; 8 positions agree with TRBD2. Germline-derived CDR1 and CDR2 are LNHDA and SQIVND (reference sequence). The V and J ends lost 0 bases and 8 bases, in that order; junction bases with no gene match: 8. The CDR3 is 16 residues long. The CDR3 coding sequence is TGTGCCAGTAGTATAGAGAGTAGCGGGGCCTTAGGGGAGCTGTTTTTT. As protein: CASSIESSGALGELFF. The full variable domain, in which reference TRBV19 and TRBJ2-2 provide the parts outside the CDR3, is DGGITQSPKYLFRKEGQNVTLSCEQNLNHDAMYWYRQDPGQGLRLIYYSQIVNDFQKGDIAEGYSVSREKKESFPLTVTSAQKNPTAFYLCASSIESSGALGELFFGEGSRLTVL.

The CDR3 region has the DNA TGCGCCAGCAGCCGCGGGGCGACAGTAAACACTGAAGCTTTCTTT. Amino acid sequence: CASSRGATVNTEAFF. V is TRBV4-1 and J is TRBJ1-1; a weak D match, TRBD1 (5 bases). V was pared by 4 bases and J by 2 bases, with 14 bases between. CDR1 and CDR2 (germline): MGHRA, YSYEKL. There are 15 residues in the CDR3.

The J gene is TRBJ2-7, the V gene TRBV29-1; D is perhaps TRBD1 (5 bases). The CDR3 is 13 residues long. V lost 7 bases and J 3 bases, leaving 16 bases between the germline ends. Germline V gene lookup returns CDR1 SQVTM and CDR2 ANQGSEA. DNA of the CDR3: TGCAGCGCATGGCCTGGGGCTAACTACGAGCAGTACTTC. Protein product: CSAWPGANYEQYF.

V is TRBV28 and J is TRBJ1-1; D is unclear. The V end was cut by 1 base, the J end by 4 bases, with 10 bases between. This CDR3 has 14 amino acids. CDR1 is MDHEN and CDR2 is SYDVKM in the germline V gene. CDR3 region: CASSLSAARTEAFF. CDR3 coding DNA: TGTGCCAGCAGTTTATCTGCGGCCCGCACTGAAGCTTTCTTT.

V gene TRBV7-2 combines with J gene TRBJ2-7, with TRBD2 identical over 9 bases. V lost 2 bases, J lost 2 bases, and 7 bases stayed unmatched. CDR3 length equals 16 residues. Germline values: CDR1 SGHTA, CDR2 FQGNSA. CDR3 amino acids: CASSLLGTSSTYEQYF. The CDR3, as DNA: TGTGCCAGCAGCTTATTGGGGACTAGCTCTACCTACGAGCAGTACTTC.

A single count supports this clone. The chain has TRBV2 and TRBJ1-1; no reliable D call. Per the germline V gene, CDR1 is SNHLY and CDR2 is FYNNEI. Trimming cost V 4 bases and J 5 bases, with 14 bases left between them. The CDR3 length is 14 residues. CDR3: CASSGESGGTEAFF. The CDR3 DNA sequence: TGTGCCAGCAGTGGTGAATCTGGAGGGACTGAAGCTTTCTTT.

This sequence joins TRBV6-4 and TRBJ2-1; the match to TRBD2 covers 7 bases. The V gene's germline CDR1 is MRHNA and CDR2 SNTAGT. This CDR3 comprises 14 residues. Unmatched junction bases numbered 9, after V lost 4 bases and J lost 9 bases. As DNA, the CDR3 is TGTGCCAGCAGTGTCGTCGCGGGAGTAAGTGAGCAGTTCTTC. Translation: CASSVVAGVSEQFF.